The 13 T cell receptor beta chains in this list originate from one sample, sequenced in a study of shared clonotypes between healthy human individuals. Generated by immunoSEQ multiplex PCR, the TCRdb table keeps only in-frame clones and is missing some. The sample has roughly 640,000 clones, more than 95% seen once; the top ten hold around 0.057%. The sample comprised naive CD4+ T cells sorted from blood. The subset denotes: CD45RA+ positively selected. These receptors originate from a woman under 40 in good health.

This clone appeared a single time. The CDR3 nucleotides are TGCAGCGTTGCGTATTCGAGCGGGACTAGTACCGGGGAGCTGTTTTTT. It translates to CSVAYSSGTSTGELFF. The rearrangement uses TRBV29-1 and TRBJ2-2, with 8 positions matching TRBD2. The CDR3 has 16 amino acids. The V gene end was trimmed by 4 bases and the J gene end by 5 bases; junction bases not matched to a gene: 12. CDR1 is SQVTM and CDR2 is ANQGSEA in the germline V gene.

The V and J genes are TRBV5-1 and TRBJ2-1; tentatively, D is TRBD1 (5 bases). The CDR3 is 15 residues long. The ends were cut back, 2 bases at V and 2 bases at J, with 11 bases in the middle. Germline CDR1 is SGHRS and CDR2 is YFSETQ. The CDR3 protein is CASSLPQGAYNEQFF. CDR3 bases: TGCGCCAGCAGCTTACCCCAGGGTGCCTACAATGAGCAGTTCTTC.

This sequence joins TRBV14 and TRBJ1-1, with a possible D match to TRBD1 (6 bases). CDR3 length: 15 residues. Trimming shortened V by 2 bases and J by 4 bases, and 14 bases separated the two germline ends. Germline lookup yields CDR1 SGHDN and CDR2 FVKESK. This CDR3 is CASSQLRGSFTEAFF. In DNA form, the CDR3 reads TGTGCCAGCAGCCAACTCAGGGGCTCATTCACTGAAGCTTTCTTT.

The chain carries TRBV5-1 and TRBJ2-1; D is possibly TRBD1 or TRBD2 (5 bases each). Trimming pared 4 bases from V and 0 bases from J, leaving 14 bases between. The CDR3 is 16 residues long. Germline V gene sequence: CDR1 SGHRS, CDR2 YFSETQ. DNA of the CDR3: TGCGCCAGCAGCCGATGGGGCAGCGGCTCCTACAATGAGCAGTTCTTC. Translated, it gives CASSRWGSGSYNEQFF.

This chain links TRBV7-9 with TRBJ1-4; TRBD1 is a possible D gene (6 bases). The CDR3 runs to 14 residues. V was pared by 4 bases and J by 5 bases, with 11 bases between. In germline, CDR1 is SEHNR, CDR2 FQNEAQ (reference sequence). Here the CDR3 reads CASSSGTSNEKLFF. CDR3 sequence (DNA): TGTGCCAGCAGCTCCGGGACAAGCAATGAAAAACTGTTTTTT.

The chain links TRBV28 to TRBJ1-3, with TRBD1 as a possible D gene (5 bases). The CDR3 is made up of 13 amino acids. V was clipped by 6 bases and J by 4 bases, with 10 bases between them. Germline V gives CDR1 MDHEN, CDR2 SYDVKM. CDR3 protein: CASRVWGGNTIYF. The DNA for the CDR3 is TGTGCCAGCAGGGTATGGGGGGGAAACACCATATATTTT. Together with reference TRBV28 and TRBJ1-3, the CDR3 gives the full variable domain: DVKVTQSSRYLVKRTGEKVFLECVQDMDHENMFWYRQDPGLGLRLIYFSYDVKMKEKGDIPEGYSVSREKKERFSLILESASTNQTSMYLCASRVWGGNTIYFGEGSWLTVV.

The V and J genes are TRBV11-2 and TRBJ1-1, with a tentative D call TRBD1 (5 bases). V lost 0 bases, J lost 3 bases, and 8 bases lay in between. The CDR3 sequence is 14 residues long. Germline V lookup: CDR1 SGHAT, CDR2 FQNNGV. Written as DNA, the CDR3 is TGTGCCAGCAGCTTAGATCAGGGCCACACTGAAGCTTTCTTT. Residues: CASSLDQGHTEAFF. Using reference TRBV11-2 and TRBJ1-1 for the parts outside the CDR3, the full variable domain is EAGVAQSPRYKIIEKRQSVAFWCNPISGHATLYWYQQILGQGPKLLIQFQNNGVVDDSQLPKDRFSAERLKGVDSTLKIQPAKLEDSAVYLCASSLDQGHTEAFFGQGTRLTVV.

This chain uses TRBV5-6 with TRBJ2-2; 14 positions agree with TRBD2. Germline trimming cut 2 bases from V and 9 bases from J; bases unmatched to any gene: 6. Germline CDR1 SGHDT, CDR2 YYEEEE. There are 16 residues in the CDR3. The CDR3 DNA is TGTGCCAGCAGCTTTCGGACTAGCGGGAGGTCCCGGGAGCTGTTTTTT. Translation: CASSFRTSGRSRELFF.

V usage is TRBV28 and J usage is TRBJ1-3; D is possibly TRBD1 (5 bases). Germline values: CDR1 MDHEN, CDR2 SYDVKM. CDR3 length equals 15 residues. Trimming pared 4 bases from V and 0 bases from J, leaving 10 bases between. CDR3 in DNA: TGTGCCAGCAGTTCGGGACTGTACTCTGGAAACACCATATATTTT. Translating it yields CASSSGLYSGNTIYF.

This clone was observed once. The CDR3 loop is CASSSGPSYEQYF. CDR3 in DNA: TGTGCCAGCAGCTCCGGGCCCTCCTACGAGCAGTACTTC. The chain combines TRBV9 with TRBJ2-7; D ambiguous. The germline V gene encodes CDR1 SGDLS and CDR2 YYNGEE. This CDR3 contains 13 residues. Trimming shortened V by 4 bases and J by 0 bases, and 8 bases separated the two germline ends. The full variable domain, rest sourced from reference TRBV9 and TRBJ2-7, is DSGVTQTPKHLITATGQRVTLRCSPRSGDLSVYWYQQSLDQGLQFLIQYYNGEERAKGNILERFSAQQFPDLHSELNLSSLELGDSALYFCASSSGPSYEQYFGPGTRLTVT.

This rearrangement joins TRBV28 to TRBJ2-7, with D possibly matching TRBD2 (6 bases). This CDR3 comprises 14 residues. Trimming removed 7 bases from V and 7 bases from J, with 20 bases in between. Germline CDR1 and CDR2: MDHEN and SYDVKM. CDR3 bases: TGTGCCAGCAAGATGACCGGGATAGCGGATGAGCAGTACTTC. This gives the protein CASKMTGIADEQYF.

The chain uses TRBV19 and TRBJ2-1, with TRBD2 as a possible D gene (5 bases). V was trimmed by 3 bases and J by 0 bases, leaving 9 bases between them. This CDR3 has 15 residues. CDR1 is LNHDA, CDR2 SQIVND, per germline (reference sequence). This chain's CDR3 is CASSISGGSYNEQFF. The CDR3 DNA is TGTGCCAGTAGTATTTCCGGAGGCTCCTACAATGAGCAGTTCTTC.

The chain carries TRBV6-5 and TRBJ2-1; 10 bases align to TRBD2. Germline assignment: CDR1 MNHEY and CDR2 SVGAGI. J was trimmed by 6 bases and V by 3 bases; bases with no gene match: 5. The CDR3 contains 15 residues. The CDR3 loop is CASSYWASGSNEQFF. The CDR3 DNA reads as TGTGCCAGCAGTTATTGGGCTAGCGGGAGCAATGAGCAGTTCTTC.